Listed below are T cell receptor beta chains from one sample, sequenced in a study of shared clonotypes between healthy human individuals. Assay used: immunoSEQ multiplex PCR; TCRdb lists only in-frame clones, some missing. Of 2 million to 2.5 million clones listed, just under 95% are singletons. The sample taken for sequencing was naive CD4+ T cells from PBMCs. These TCRs come from a man aged 18 to 29 in good health. Some clones in this sample may be carry-over from other donors' samples. CDR3s include the opening cysteine and the closing phenylalanine or tryptophan. The D gene is left open where the match is weak. Where a row states a size, it is once, few, many or the class of an expanded clone; other rows omit it.

D: .
J: TRBJ2-3
size: .
V: TRBV21-1
CDR3: CASSQKGITDTDTQYF
DNA: TGTGCCAGCAGCCAAAAAGGGATTACCGACACAGATACGCAGTATTTT

D: TRBD2
J: TRBJ2-7
size: .
V: TRBV6-1
CDR3: CASSERLAGHSSYEQYF
DNA: TGTGCCAGCAGTGAGAGACTAGCGGGGCATAGCTCCTACGAGCAGTACTTC

D: .
J: TRBJ1-3
size: .
V: TRBV19
CDR3: CASREQPYSGNTIYF
DNA: TGTGCCAGTAGGGAACAGCCCTACTCTGGAAACACCATATATTTT

D: .
J: TRBJ2-5
size: .
V: TRBV27
CDR3: CASSLMRGYQETQYF
DNA: TGTGCCAGCAGTTTAATGCGGGGTTACCAAGAGACCCAGTACTTC

D: .
J: TRBJ2-5
size: .
V: TRBV18
CDR3: CASSPARAAHPQETQYF
DNA: TGTGCCAGCTCACCCGCGAGGGCAGCTCACCCTCAAGAGACCCAGTACTTC

D: .
J: TRBJ2-5
size: .
V: TRBV28
CDR3: CASSPGETQYF
DNA: TGTGCCAGCAGTCCGGGGGAGACCCAGTACTTC

D: .
J: TRBJ2-5
size: .
V: TRBV18
CDR3: CASSPRIDSPGETQYF
DNA: TGTGCCAGCTCACCCCGCATAGACTCCCCAGGGGAGACCCAGTACTTC

D: .
J: TRBJ2-1
size: .
V: TRBV29-1
CDR3: CSVDQRGGGFF
DNA: TGCAGCGTTGATCAAAGGGGAGGCGGGTTCTTC

D: TRBD1
J: TRBJ2-1
size: .
V: TRBV28
CDR3: CASSLPGQGGHNEQFF
DNA: TGTGCCAGCAGTTTACCGGGACAGGGGGGCCACAATGAGCAGTTCTTC

D: TRBD2
J: TRBJ2-7
size: .
V: TRBV11-2
CDR3: CASSSRLAAYEQYF
DNA: TGTGCCAGCAGCTCCAGACTAGCGGCCTACGAGCAGTACTTC

D: TRBD1
J: TRBJ2-5
size: .
V: TRBV6-5
CDR3: CASSYNAPGQKYF
DNA: TGTGCCAGCAGTTATAACGCGCCGGGACAGAAGTACTTC

D: TRBD2
J: TRBJ2-7
size: .
V: TRBV6-6
CDR3: CASSSGTSGSYEQYF
DNA: TGTGCCAGCAGTTCCGGGACTAGCGGGAGTTACGAGCAGTACTTC

D: TRBD2
J: TRBJ2-1
size: once
V: TRBV5-1
CDR3: CASIGLAGGPGNEQFF
DNA: TGCGCCAGCATCGGACTAGCGGGAGGGCCGGGCAATGAGCAGTTCTTC

D: .
J: TRBJ2-1
size: .
V: TRBV29-1
CDR3: CSGARQGTYNEQFF
DNA: TGCAGCGGGGCCCGTCAGGGCACCTACAATGAGCAGTTCTTC

D: .
J: TRBJ1-5
size: .
V: TRBV19
CDR3: CASSQPRVGLQPQHF
DNA: TGTGCCAGTTCTCAGCCTCGGGTCGGGCTTCAGCCCCAGCATTTT

D: TRBD2
J: TRBJ2-5
size: .
V: TRBV5-1
CDR3: CASSFSGQETQYF
DNA: TGCGCCAGCAGTTTTAGCGGGCAAGAGACCCAGTACTTC

D: .
J: TRBJ2-5
size: .
V: TRBV5-1
CDR3: CASSSQGRRETQYF
DNA: TGCGCCAGCAGCAGCCAGGGCCGGAGGGAGACCCAGTACTTC

D: TRBD1
J: TRBJ1-5
size: .
V: TRBV7-3
CDR3: CASSPTGNNQPQHF
DNA: TGTGCCAGCAGCCCGACAGGGAACAATCAGCCCCAGCATTTT